This T cell receptor beta chain was recorded in a study of T cells expressing NK-cell markers. TCRdb derives one entry per CDR3 protein from the 5' RACE reads, leaving out DNA. Recorded for this sample: under 600,000 distinct CDR3 sequences. Germline CDR1 reads LNHNV; CDR2 reads YYDKDF (reference sequence). The CDR3 contains 12 residues. This chain joins TRBV15 and TRBJ2-1. Material for sequencing was blood T cells: a sorted CD56 or NKG2C T cell subset, CD4+ or CD8+ T cells, or bulk PBMC T cells (not recorded which). The clonotype originates from a woman in her forties or fifties in good health. Here the CDR3 reads CATSRGTNEQFF.